The present T cell receptor beta chain was sequenced within a study of patients and donors after allogeneic stem cell transplantation. TCRdb ran MiXCR on the RT-PCR reads and lists one entry per CDR3 protein. Here the sample spans about 960,000 distinct CDR3 sequences, around 17% being singletons. This clonotype was seen a handful of times. This sequence may be a read error, since a much larger clone differs from it by one base. This CDR3 comprises 12 residues. CDR1 is MNHEY and CDR2 is SVGAGI in the germline V gene. V shed 6 bases, J shed 5 bases, and the junction held 4 bases outside the gene matches.

The sequencing sample was made of blood, either unsorted or a sorted T cell fraction (not recorded which). The clonotype originates from a human donor who was either an allogeneic HSCT recipient or a stem cell or donor lymphocyte infusion donor (not recorded which). It is not recorded whose cells these are; they may come from a transplant donor. The rearrangement links TRBV6-5 to TRBJ2-7, with 7 positions matching TRBD1. CDR3 protein: CASSRQGHEQYF. For the CDR3, the DNA is TGTGCCAGCAGCCGACAGGGCCACGAGCAGTACTTC.